This T cell receptor beta chain was sequenced in a study of T-cell reconstitution after alpha-beta-depleted transplantation in children. The CDR3 runs to 16 residues. Germline V gives CDR1 SEHNR, CDR2 FQNEAQ (reference sequence). V shed 1 base and J shed 1 base, with 10 bases lying between them. It was with unique molecular identifiers that the TCRbeta library was prepared. Using its own MiXCR run on the PCR reads, TCRdb lists one record per CDR3 protein. There are around 300,000 distinct CDR3 sequences in the sample; over 20% occur only once, and approximately 11% lies in the top ten. The sequence was collected from a male patient younger than 18 who had a stem cell transplant for acute lymphoblastic leukemia, so the T cells may come from the graft donor. The sequenced sample was PBMCs, mostly from graft donor cells, obtained 180 days after TCRalphabeta/CD19-depleted stem cell transplant. The V and J genes are TRBV7-9 and TRBJ2-2; D might be TRBD2 (5 bases). CDR3 in amino acids: CASSLGSGMNTGELFF. CDR3 sequence (DNA): TGTGCCAGCAGCTTAGGATCCGGGATGAACACCGGGGAGCTGTTTTTT.